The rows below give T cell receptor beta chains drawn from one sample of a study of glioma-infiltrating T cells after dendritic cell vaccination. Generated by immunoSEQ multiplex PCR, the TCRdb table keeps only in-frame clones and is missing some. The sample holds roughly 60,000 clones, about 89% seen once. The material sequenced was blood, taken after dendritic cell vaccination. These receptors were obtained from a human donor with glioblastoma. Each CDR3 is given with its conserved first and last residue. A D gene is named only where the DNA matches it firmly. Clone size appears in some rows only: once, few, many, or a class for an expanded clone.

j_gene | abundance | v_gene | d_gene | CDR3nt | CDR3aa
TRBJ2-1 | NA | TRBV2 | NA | TGTGCCAGCAGTTTCGACATCGGGGTCTACAATGAGCAGTTCTTC | CASSFDIGVYNEQFF
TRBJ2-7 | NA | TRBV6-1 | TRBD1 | TGTGCCAGCAGTGAAGCGCCGACAGGGTCGCTCTCCTACGAGCAGTACTTC | CASSEAPTGSLSYEQYF
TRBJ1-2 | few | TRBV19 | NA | TGTGCCAGTAGTACACACCCGATGGACACGGTTCTCACCTTC | CASSTHPMDTVLTF
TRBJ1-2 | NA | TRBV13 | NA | TGTGCCACTAGCGGGCAGGGGACAAACTATGGCTACACCTTC | CATSGQGTNYGYTF
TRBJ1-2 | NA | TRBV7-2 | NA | TGTGCCAGCAGCTTAGATTCCCGGGGGAGTCTGCACACCTTC | CASSLDSRGSLHTF
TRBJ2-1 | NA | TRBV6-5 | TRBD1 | TGTGCCAGCAGTTACGGGACAGGGATTGAGCAGTTCTTC | CASSYGTGIEQFF
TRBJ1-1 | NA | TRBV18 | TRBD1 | TGTGCCAGCTCACCACAGGGACAGGTAATCACTGAAGCTTTCTTT | CASSPQGQVITEAFF
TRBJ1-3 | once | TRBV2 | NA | TGTGCCAGCAGCGTCGACAGTAACTCTGGAAACACCATATATTTT | CASSVDSNSGNTIYF
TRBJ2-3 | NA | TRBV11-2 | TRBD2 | TGTGCCAGCAGCTGGCTAGCGGGAGGGGCAGATACGCAGTATTTT | CASSWLAGGADTQYF
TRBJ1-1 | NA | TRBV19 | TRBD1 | TGTGCCAGTACTCCCTCGGGGCAGGGGGTCCGGAACACTGAAGCTTTCTTT | CASTPSGQGVRNTEAFF
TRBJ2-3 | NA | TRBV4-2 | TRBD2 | TGTGCCAGCAGCCAAGTAGCGGGGGCTTCAGATACGCAGTATTTT | CASSQVAGASDTQYF
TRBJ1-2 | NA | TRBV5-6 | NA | TGTGCCAGCAGCCTGCGGGGAGGCAACTATGGCTACACCTTC | CASSLRGGNYGYTF
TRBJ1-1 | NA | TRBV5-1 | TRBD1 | TGCGCCAGCAGCTTGTCCGGGACAGACTACACTGAAGCTTTCTTT | CASSLSGTDYTEAFF
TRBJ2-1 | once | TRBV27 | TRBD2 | TGTGCCTCCAAATGGGCGGGAGTAAACTACAATGAGCAGTTCTTC | CASKWAGVNYNEQFF
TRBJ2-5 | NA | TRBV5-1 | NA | TGCGCCAGCAGCTTGGATCCAGGGGCTGGCGAGACCCAGTACTTC | CASSLDPGAGETQYF
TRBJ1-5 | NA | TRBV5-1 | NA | TGCGCCAGCAGCATCGATAGTTTCGGCAATCAGCCCCAGCATTTT | CASSIDSFGNQPQHF
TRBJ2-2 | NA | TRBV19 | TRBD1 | TGTGCCAGTAGTACAGGGGGCAGAGGAACCGGGGAGCTGTTTTTT | CASSTGGRGTGELFF
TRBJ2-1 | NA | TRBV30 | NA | TGTGCCTGGAGTCGAGCGAATCCCGATGAGCAGTTCTTC | CAWSRANPDEQFF
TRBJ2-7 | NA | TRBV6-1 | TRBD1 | TGTGCCAGCAGTGAAGCAAGATACCGGGACAGCAATTCCTACGAGCAGTACTTC | CASSEARYRDSNSYEQYF
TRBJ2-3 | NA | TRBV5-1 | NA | TGCGCCAGCAGCTTGGAAGGCGGAGACACAGATACGCAGTATTTT | CASSLEGGDTDTQYF
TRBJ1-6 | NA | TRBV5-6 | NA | TGTGCCAGCAGGATGAGGCGAGTTCTGAGCTCACCCCTCCACTTT | CASRMRRVLSSPLHF
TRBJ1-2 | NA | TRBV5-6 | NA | TGTGCCAGCAGCTTCGGCAGGGATGGCTACACCTTC | CASSFGRDGYTF
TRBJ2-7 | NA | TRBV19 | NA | TGTGCCAGTAGACTGACAGGCGACTACTACGAGCAGTACTTC | CASRLTGDYYEQYF
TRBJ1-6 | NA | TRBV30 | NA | TGTGCCTGGAGAGCCCCGGGTTTGCCAAATTCACCCCTCCACTTT | CAWRAPGLPNSPLHF
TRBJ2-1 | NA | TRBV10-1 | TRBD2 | TGCGCCAGCAGTGAGTCCAGCGGGAGAGGGGCTGAGCAGTTCTTC | CASSESSGRGAEQFF
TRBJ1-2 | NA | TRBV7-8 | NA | TGTGCCAGCAGCTTTTCGGGGAGTCGCGGCTACACCTTC | CASSFSGSRGYTF
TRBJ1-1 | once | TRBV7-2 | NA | TGTGCCAGCAGCTTAGCGGCCATGAACACTGAAGCTTTCTTT | CASSLAAMNTEAFF
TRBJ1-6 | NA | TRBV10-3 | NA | TGTGCCATCAGTTTACAGGAAAATAATTCACCCCTCCACTTT | CAISLQENNSPLHF
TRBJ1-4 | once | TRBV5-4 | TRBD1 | TGTGCCAGCAGCTTAGACAGGGGGGCGGAAAAACTGTTTTTT | CASSLDRGAEKLFF
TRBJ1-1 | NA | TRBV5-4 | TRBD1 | TGTGCCAGCAGCCCTCGGGACAGTAAGAACACTGAAGCTTTCTTT | CASSPRDSKNTEAFF
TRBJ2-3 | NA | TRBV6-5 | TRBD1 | TGTGCCAGCAGTTATCCCGGGACAGGGGCTACAGATACGCAGTATTTT | CASSYPGTGATDTQYF
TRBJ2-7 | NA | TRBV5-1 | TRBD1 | TGCGCCAGCAGCGATACAGGGGCCACCTACGAGCAGTACTTC | CASSDTGATYEQYF
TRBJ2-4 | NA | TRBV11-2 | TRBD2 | TGTGCCAGTAGCGGGAGCTGGTCCAAAAACATTCAGTACTTC | CASSGSWSKNIQYF
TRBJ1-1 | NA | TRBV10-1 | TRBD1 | TGCGCCAGCAGCGCGGACAGGGTCACTGAAGCTTTCTTT | CASSADRVTEAFF
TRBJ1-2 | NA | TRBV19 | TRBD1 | TGTGCCAGTAGTATCGGGACAGGGGAGAACTATGGCTACACCTTC | CASSIGTGENYGYTF
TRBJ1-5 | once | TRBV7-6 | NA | TGTGCCAGCAGCTTGGGGATGGGGGAGGTAAGCAATCAGCCCCAGCATTTT | CASSLGMGEVSNQPQHF
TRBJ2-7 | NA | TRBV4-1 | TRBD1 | TGCGCCAGCAGCCAAGCCCACCGGACAGGGTACGAGCAGTACTTC | CASSQAHRTGYEQYF
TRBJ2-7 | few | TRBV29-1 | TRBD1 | TGCAGCGTCCGGACAGGCACGCCCTACGAGCAGTACTTC | CSVRTGTPYEQYF
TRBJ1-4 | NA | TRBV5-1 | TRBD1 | TGCGCCAGCAGCGGATCCGGGACAGGGAAAGAAAAACTGTTTTTT | CASSGSGTGKEKLFF
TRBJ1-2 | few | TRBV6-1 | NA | TGTGCCAGCACAAACCCGGGACTTCTTGGTGGCTACACCTTC | CASTNPGLLGGYTF
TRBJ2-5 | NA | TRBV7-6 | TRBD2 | TGTGCCAGCAGCTTAGAATTGCGGGCTAGCGGGGGGCGGTACCAAGAGACCCAGTACTTC | CASSLELRASGGRYQETQYF
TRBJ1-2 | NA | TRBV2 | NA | TGTGCCAGCAGTGCCGACAGGAACTATGGCTACACCTTC | CASSADRNYGYTF
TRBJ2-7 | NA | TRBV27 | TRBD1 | TGTGCCAGCAGTTTAGGGGACAGGGGGAAGTACGAGCAGTACTTC | CASSLGDRGKYEQYF